This T cell receptor beta chain was sequenced in a study of T-cell memory formation after mild COVID-19. TCRdb ran MiXCR on the 5' RACE reads and lists one entry per CDR3 protein. This repertoire shows about 270,000 distinct CDR3 sequences, approximately 15% found once; its top ten account for around 2%. The V end was cut by 1 base, the J end by 2 bases, with 8 bases between. Looked up from germline, CDR1 is SEHNR and CDR2 is FQNEAQ (reference sequence). The CDR3 is 14 residues long. This clonotype was counted a few times. The J gene is TRBJ1-2, the V gene TRBV7-9; D gene uncertain. The sequenced material came from PBMCs or a T cell subset sorted from them (not recorded which). The TCR sequence derives from an adult woman who had mild COVID-19 (a few samples of this study predate the infection). Cell type and time point are not known. DNA of the CDR3: TGTGCCAGCAGCTTAGTCACGACCAACTATGGCTACACCTTC. This gives the protein CASSLVTTNYGYTF. Using reference TRBV7-9 and TRBJ1-2 for the parts outside the CDR3, the full variable domain is DTGVSQNPRHKITKRGQNVTFRCDPISEHNRLYWYRQTLGQGPEFLTYFQNEAQLEKSRLLSDRFSAERPKGSFSTLEIQRTEQGDSAMYLCASSLVTTNYGYTFGSGTRLTVV.